This T cell receptor beta chain was recorded in a study of lymphopenia after photon versus proton radiotherapy (dated by TCRdb to between 2019 and 2020). Background for the entire study: The immunological effects of photon versus proton radiation therapy were compared in patients with gastrointestinal tumors who developed high-grade lymphopenia. A cohort of around 20 patients with gastrointestinal tumors who received either photon or proton therapy and subsequently developed lymphopenia was included. The goal of the study was to characterize the differences between the two radiation modalities in how they affect the immune system. Overall results and qualifications from the work: The survival association was assessed only in patients who died, and better survival with proton therapy was presented by the authors as a possibility rather than a demonstrated result. After the lymphocyte count nadir, repertoires from photon-treated patients showed oligoclonal expansion, particularly of CD8+ Temra cells, and this expansion drove the decline in diversity. During treatment, patients who received photon therapy lost naive T cells and TCR diversity and gained effector/memory populations, whereas patients who received proton therapy remained relatively stable. Across the cohort, a larger post-nadir drop in TCR diversity was inversely correlated with overall survival time among patients who died.

As for this clone: No antigen is known for it. No base qualities exist here, and no much larger clone lies one base off it.

Library preparation employed the immunoSEQ multiplex PCR assay. T cell repertoires were profiled by deep sequencing of rearranged TCR beta loci, alongside multiparametric flow cytometry. This immuneACCESS table, as held by TCRdb, lists in-frame sequences with V and J called but not all clones. Of the missing ones, under half trace to an unresolved V gene in checked studies; the others have no known cause. The sample profile shows thousands of clones; 90% to 95% of them were found once. The ten top clones hold over 8.5% of the sample. This specimen consisted of peripheral blood, obtained from a patient treated with photon-based radiotherapy. This receptor was identified in a man in his fifties or sixties with cholangiocarcinoma.

The CDR3 protein sequence reads: CASSQKGNTQYF. DNA sequence: TGCGCCAGCAGTCAAAAGGGAAATACGCAGTATTTT. The chain is made from TRBV23-1 and TRBJ2-3, with the identity of the D gene unclear. TRBV23-1 is an ORF; its function is uncertain. V drops 2 bases and J drops 7 bases, leaving 7 bases in between. CDR3 length: 12 amino acids, cysteine to phenylalanine. CDR3 DNA only is kept here, 36 bases in frame from base 1.